The TCR beta chain under discussion was sequenced for a study of T cell changes during pregnancy in multiple sclerosis. The repertoire was sequenced with immunoSEQ multiplex PCR; TCRdb's copy has only in-frame clones and lacks some. The sample contains about 46,000 clones, 91% of which appear only once. The CDR3 is made up of 18 amino acids. V shed 1 base, J shed 4 bases, and the junction held 15 bases outside the gene matches. From germline, CDR1 is SGHTA and CDR2 FQGTGA. V is TRBV7-3 and J is TRBJ2-5, with TRBD2 identical over 7 bases. The source of this sequence is a female donor with multiple sclerosis, enrolled in a pregnancy study. The sample in question was CD8+ T cells from peripheral blood mononuclear cells, obtained after pregnancy. In DNA, the CDR3 is TGTGCCAGCAGCTTAATTGGTCTGGGCGGCCCGGGAGGAGAGACCCAGTACTTC. This encodes CASSLIGLGGPGGETQYF.